This T cell receptor beta chain was captured in a study of siplizumab effects on memory and regulatory T cells. Study-level points and caveats: The study found naive T cells seemingly more diverse than memory cells and seemingly major alloresponse contributors. Of the alloreactive clones, only a minor fraction mapped to unstimulated subsets. With siplizumab, cumulative frequency of CD4+ memory-derived alloreactive sequences dropped significantly.

As to this clone: The target antigen is unknown.

Germline assignment: CDR1 SGHVS and CDR2 FNYEAQ. V gave up 8 bases and J gave up 9 bases, with 14 bases separating them. The CDR3 is 12 residues long. Clones were sequenced by immunoSEQ multiplex PCR, and TCRdb holds only the in-frame ones, with some missing. The table includes about 100,000 clones, 91% detected once. The sequenced sample consisted of CD4+ T cells sorted from blood. The V and J genes are TRBV7-6 and TRBJ2-1; the D is unclear. The receptor was isolated from a human donor in good health. Some clones in this sample may be carry-over from other donors' samples. The CDR3 DNA reads TGTGCCAGCCCTAATTGGGCGGTTGAGCAGTTCTTC. Its protein is CASPNWAVEQFF.